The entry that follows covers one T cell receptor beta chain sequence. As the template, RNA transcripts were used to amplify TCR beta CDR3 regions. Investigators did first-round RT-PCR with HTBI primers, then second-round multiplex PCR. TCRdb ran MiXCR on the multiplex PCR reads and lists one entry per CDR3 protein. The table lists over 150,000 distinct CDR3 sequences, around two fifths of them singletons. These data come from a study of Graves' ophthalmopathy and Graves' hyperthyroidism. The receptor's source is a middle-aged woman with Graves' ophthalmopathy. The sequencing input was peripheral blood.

The CDR3 sequence is CASSLAINTEAFF. The DNA of the CDR3 is TGTGCCAGCAGTTTAGCTATAAATACTGAAGCTTTCTTT. V gene TRBV12-3 or TRBV12-4 combines with J gene TRBJ1-1; the D is unclear. This CDR3 is built from 13 residues. The V gene lost 0 bases and the J gene lost 5 bases, with 7 bases spanning the gap.